The 8 T cell receptor beta chains given below trace back to one sample, sequenced in a study of cytomegalovirus exposure and HLA in healthy donors. PCR primers comprised 60 Vbeta and 13 Jbeta primers. Clones were sequenced by immunoSEQ multiplex PCR, and TCRdb holds only the in-frame ones, with some missing. In the table there are approximately 150,000 clones, around 69% of which are singletons. The sequenced sample consisted of PBMCs. These receptor sequences come from a woman in her 30s in good health and CMV-seronegative.

This chain connects TRBV5-1 to TRBJ1-1; D ambiguous. Looked up from germline, CDR1 is SGHRS and CDR2 is YFSETQ. This CDR3 contains 16 residues. The ends were cut back, 0 bases at V and 0 bases at J, with 12 bases in the middle. The CDR3 loop is CASSLAPGDMNTEAFF. The CDR3, as DNA: TGCGCCAGCAGCTTGGCCCCCGGGGATATGAACACTGAAGCTTTCTTT.

In the case of this clone: At one end, the junction sequence differs from germline, possibly due to a read error. This chain connects TRBV6-5 to TRBJ2-3; the match to TRBD1 covers 7 bases. Germline V gene lookup returns CDR1 MNHEY and CDR2 SVGAGI. CDR3 length equals 15 residues. CDR3 nucleotides: TGTGCCAGCACTTACGGGGACAGCCCCACAGATACGCAGTATTTT. Translated, it gives CASTYGDSPTDTQYF.

The J gene is TRBJ2-2, the V gene TRBV9; the D is unclear. Germline values: CDR1 SGDLS, CDR2 YYNGEE. This CDR3 spans 16 amino acids. V was trimmed by 3 bases and J by 0 bases, leaving 12 bases between them. CDR3 in amino acids: CASSATTSANTGELFF. The CDR3 DNA is TGTGCCAGCAGCGCAACAACCTCCGCGAACACCGGGGAGCTGTTTTTT.

This chain uses TRBV4-3 with TRBJ2-2; 7 bases map to TRBD2. V lost 0 bases to trimming and J lost 3 bases; unmatched junction nucleotides: 7. The CDR3 extends over 17 amino acids. Germline CDR1 LGHNA, CDR2 YSLEER. Here the CDR3 reads CASSQERSGIDTGELFF. As DNA, the CDR3 is TGCGCCAGCAGCCAAGAGAGAAGCGGGATCGACACCGGGGAGCTGTTTTTT.

The genes are TRBV28 and TRBJ2-3; D not certain. Looked up from germline, CDR1 is MDHEN and CDR2 is SYDVKM. V gave up 3 bases and J gave up 0 bases, with 10 bases separating them. The CDR3 extends over 15 amino acids. The CDR3 here is CASSFPKFSTDTQYF. The CDR3 coding sequence is TGTGCCAGCAGTTTCCCCAAATTTAGCACAGATACGCAGTATTTT.

The rearrangement links TRBV5-4 to TRBJ2-3; D gene ambiguous. Germline assignment: CDR1 SGHNT and CDR2 YYREEE (reference sequence). This CDR3 has 15 residues. With 2 bases removed from V and 4 bases from J, the gap between germline ends came to 14 bases. The CDR3 region is CASSFVAATPDTQYF. The CDR3 bases are TGTGCCAGCAGCTTTGTAGCAGCGACCCCAGATACGCAGTATTTT.

V gene TRBV9 combines with J gene TRBJ2-5, with TRBD2 matching over 8 bases. Germline assignment: CDR1 SGDLS and CDR2 YYNGEE. The trim removed 4 bases at V and 5 bases at J, leaving 10 bases unmatched. This CDR3 has 15 residues. The DNA of the CDR3 is TGTGCCAGCAGCCTCACTCCGGGGGGGCGGGAGACCCAGTACTTC. This gives the protein CASSLTPGGRETQYF.

The V and J genes are TRBV27 and TRBJ2-1; D unclear. There are 13 residues in the CDR3. Trimming left V 6 bases short and J 9 bases short, with 15 bases between. Germline V gene data show CDR1 as MNHEY and CDR2 as SMNVEV (reference sequence). The CDR3 DNA sequence: TGTGCCAGCAGCCATGGTCCTACCGGTGAGCAGTTCTTC. This translates into CASSHGPTGEQFF.